This entry is about one T cell receptor beta chain. Its specificity is unknown. These data belong to a study of early T cells in non-severe SARS-CoV-2 infection. Study in general: The study sequenced bulk RNA from unsorted whole blood, with chains unpaired. The study, taken as a whole, reports: Database matching using VDJdb favored anti-spike CD8 responses, with private and CD4 specificities left missing.

V was shortened by 2 bases and J by 1 base, with 6 bases between the two germline ends. Germline loops: CDR1 SGHVS, CDR2 FNYEAQ. The CDR3 is made up of 13 amino acids. The library protocol tagged individual cDNA molecules with unique molecular identifiers. TCRdb called the 5' RACE reads again in MiXCR, with one record for every CDR3 protein. This table has around 40,000 distinct CDR3 sequences, roughly a tenth appearing once. The chain uses TRBV7-6 and TRBJ2-7; D is ambiguous. The sample was whole blood. The sequence derives from an adult who was a healthcare worker with PCR-confirmed SARS-CoV-2 infection or an uninfected control (not recorded which). The CDR3 loop reads CASSLSRSYEQYF. CDR3 sequence (DNA): TGTGCCAGCAGCTTATCTCGTTCCTACGAGCAGTACTTC.